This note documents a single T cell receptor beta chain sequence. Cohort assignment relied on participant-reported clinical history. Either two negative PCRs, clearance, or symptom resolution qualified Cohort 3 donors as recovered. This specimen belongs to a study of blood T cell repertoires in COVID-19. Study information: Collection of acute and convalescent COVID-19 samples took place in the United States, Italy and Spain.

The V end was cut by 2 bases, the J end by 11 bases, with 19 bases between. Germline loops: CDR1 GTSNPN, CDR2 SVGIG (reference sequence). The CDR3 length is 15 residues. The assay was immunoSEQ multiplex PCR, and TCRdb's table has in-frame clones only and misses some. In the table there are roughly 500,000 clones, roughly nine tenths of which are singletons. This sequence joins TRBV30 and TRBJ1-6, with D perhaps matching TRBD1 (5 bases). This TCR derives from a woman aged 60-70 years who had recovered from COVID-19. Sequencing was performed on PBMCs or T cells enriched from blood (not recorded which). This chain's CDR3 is CAWSRTGTFIPPLHF. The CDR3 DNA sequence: TGTGCCTGGAGTCGGACCGGGACTTTCATCCCACCCCTCCACTTT.